The clone carrying this T cell receptor beta chain was detected many times. Its target is not known. There are 11 residues in the CDR3. CDR1 is MDHEN and CDR2 is SYDVKM in the germline V gene. Trimming left V 6 bases short and J 8 bases short, with 7 bases between. This entry is derived from a study of early T cells in non-severe SARS-CoV-2 infection. Study in general: Sequencing was performed on bulk RNA from unsorted whole blood, leaving chains unpaired. Regarding the study as a whole: Matching with VDJdb favored anti-spike CD8 responses (missing private and CD4 specificities).

The library protocol tagged individual cDNA molecules with unique molecular identifiers. Each CDR3 protein gets one entry after TCRdb re-called the 5' RACE reads with MiXCR. Among under 90,000 distinct CDR3 sequences listed, around 13% were seen once. The clonotype originates from an adult who was a healthcare worker with PCR-confirmed SARS-CoV-2 infection or an uninfected control (not recorded which). Sequences were obtained from whole blood. V usage is TRBV28 and J usage is TRBJ1-4; the D is unclear. CDR3 in DNA: TGTGCCAGCAGATCAGTGGAAAAACTGTTTTTT. As protein: CASRSVEKLFF.